A selection of T cell receptor beta chains follows, all from one sample in a study of vaccination and CD4 T cells after COVID-19. These receptors lack a known antigen. TCRdb independently ran MiXCR on the PCR reads; one entry per CDR3 protein. The table records some 9,000 distinct CDR3 sequences, about 28% of them present only once. The specimen sequenced was CD4+ T cells from blood, cultured in vitro. The receptor source for this set is a human donor in good health. Each CDR3 is given with its conserved first and last residue. D genes are given only for firm matches. Only part of the rows carry a size: once, few, many, or a class if the clone is expanded.

D gene,J gene,clone size,V gene,CDR3 DNA,CDR3 protein
TRBD1,TRBJ1-2,few,TRBV9,TGTGCCAGCAGTGGGGGGACAGCCTATGGCTACACCTTC,CASSGGTAYGYTF
.,TRBJ2-1,.,TRBV7-7,TGTGCTAGCAGCTCCCCAGGGGACGTGCAGTTCTTC,CASSSPGDVQFF
.,TRBJ2-7,.,TRBV28,TGTGCCAGCAGGCGTGGGAGCACCTACGAGCAGTACTTC,CASRRGSTYEQYF
TRBD2,TRBJ2-1,few,TRBV7-2,TGTGCCAGCAGCGCCCGGGACTACCAAACCAATGAGCAGTTCTTC,CASSARDYQTNEQFF
.,TRBJ1-5,medium-sized,TRBV19,TGTGCCAGTAGCGGCCAGCTATATCAGCCCCAGCATTTT,CASSGQLYQPQHF
.,TRBJ2-6,.,TRBV27,TGTGCCAGCAGTCCACAAACCCTACAGGGACTCTCTGGGGCCAACGTCCTGACTTTC,CASSPQTLQGLSGANVLTF
TRBD1,TRBJ2-5,few,TRBV7-9,TGTGCCAGCAGCCGCAGGACAGGGGAGGGGGAGACCCAGTACTTC,CASSRRTGEGETQYF
.,TRBJ2-5,.,TRBV28,TGTGCCAGCAGCGTCAACGACAGAAAAGAGACCCAGTACTTC,CASSVNDRKETQYF
.,TRBJ2-7,.,TRBV13,TGTGCCAGCACGGATTCCGATGGGCACTCCCTTCCCTACGAGCAGTACTTC,CASTDSDGHSLPYEQYF
.,TRBJ2-7,few,TRBV6-5,TGTGCCAGCAGTTGGGGGCCCTACGAGCAGTACTTC,CASSWGPYEQYF
.,TRBJ1-5,medium-sized,TRBV24-1,TGTGCCACCAGTGACCCAGGCAATCAGCCCCAGCATTTT,CATSDPGNQPQHF
TRBD1,TRBJ2-3,.,TRBV27,TGTGCCAGCAATCGAGGGGGCCCCGATACGCAGTATTTT,CASNRGGPDTQYF
TRBD2,TRBJ2-7,.,TRBV5-1,TGCGCCAGCAGCTCCTCTAGCGGGTCTTACTACGAGCAGTACTTC,CASSSSSGSYYEQYF
.,TRBJ1-6,few,TRBV6-1,TGTGCCAGCAGAGGCCGACGCGGGACCTATAATTCACCCCTCCACTTT,CASRGRRGTYNSPLHF
.,TRBJ2-6,.,TRBV19,TGTGCCAGTATCCAAGCATTAGGGGCCAACGTCCTGACTTTC,CASIQALGANVLTF
.,TRBJ2-1,.,TRBV7-3,TGTGCCAGCAGCCCCCCTGACGACAATGAGCAGTTCTTC,CASSPPDDNEQFF
TRBD1,TRBJ1-5,.,TRBV20-1,TGCAGTGCTAGAGACTTAACAGGGGGCTCGGCTCAGCCCCAGCATTTT,CSARDLTGGSAQPQHF
TRBD1,TRBJ1-1,.,TRBV6-2/TRBV6-3,TGTGCCAGCATCATGACAGGGGCAGGCACTGAAGCTTTCTTT,CASIMTGAGTEAFF
.,TRBJ1-1,few,TRBV7-9,TGTGCCAGCAGCTGGCCGGAAGCGACTGAAGCTTTCTTT,CASSWPEATEAFF
TRBD2,TRBJ2-1,.,TRBV5-6,TGTGCCAGCAGCTTGGGGTTTAAGACTAGCGGGAGTTACAATGAGCAGTTCTTC,CASSLGFKTSGSYNEQFF
.,TRBJ2-1,.,TRBV29-1,TGCAGCGCCGTTGGCCAGTCTACATACAATGAGCAGTTCTTC,CSAVGQSTYNEQFF
.,TRBJ1-1,medium-sized,TRBV7-3,TGTGCCAGCAGCTTAATGGGTGGGGTTAACACTGAAGCTTTCTTT,CASSLMGGVNTEAFF
TRBD1,TRBJ2-3,.,TRBV6-2/TRBV6-3,TGTGCCAGCAGTGCCCGGGACAGCTTAACAGATACGCAGTATTTT,CASSARDSLTDTQYF
.,TRBJ2-3,few,TRBV28,TGTGCCAGCAGTTCCCTCATGGCTAGGGCGGGTACGCAGTATTTT,CASSSLMARAGTQYF
.,TRBJ1-2,few,TRBV5-1,TGCGCCAGCAGCTTGACACAGGTCTATGGCTACACCTTC,CASSLTQVYGYTF
TRBD2,TRBJ2-3,.,TRBV6-1,TGTGCCAGCAGTGAAGCAATCGGGGCGGGAGGGAGAGGCACAGATACGCAGTATTTT,CASSEAIGAGGRGTDTQYF
.,TRBJ2-1,.,TRBV7-2,TGTGCCAGCAGCTTAGCGCTGTCAGGGGAGTTCTTC,CASSLALSGEFF
.,TRBJ1-4,.,TRBV7-9,TGTGCCAGCAGCTTAGGGGTATCGGGGGAAAAACTGTTTTTT,CASSLGVSGEKLFF
.,TRBJ1-5,medium-sized,TRBV6-1,TGTGCCAGCAGTGACGGAGGGGCGGTCGGTCAGCCCCAGCATTTT,CASSDGGAVGQPQHF
.,TRBJ1-4,few,TRBV20-1,TGCAGTGCTAGAGGACCCTCAACTAATGAAAAACTGTTTTTT,CSARGPSTNEKLFF
.,TRBJ2-5,.,TRBV29-1,TGCAGCGTTGAAAAGGGCCCGAGGGAGACCCAGTGCTTC,CSVEKGPRETQCF
TRBD2,TRBJ2-2,.,TRBV6-1,TGTGCCAGCGGGCGTGGGGGCGGGAGGTTAAACACCGGGGAGCTGTTTTTT,CASGRGGGRLNTGELFF
TRBD1,TRBJ2-5,.,TRBV29-1,TGCAGCGACACGGACAGGGTTCAAGGCGGACAGTACTTC,CSDTDRVQGGQYF
TRBD2,TRBJ2-5,large,TRBV6-1,TGTGCCAGCAGTCGCGATAGCGGGAGAAGGGAGACCCAGTACTTC,CASSRDSGRRETQYF
.,TRBJ2-1,.,TRBV7-9,TGTGCCAGCAGTTTAGGGTACAATGAGCAGTTCTTC,CASSLGYNEQFF
.,TRBJ1-5,few,TRBV7-2,TGTGCCAGCAGCTTAGACCACAGGGTTTGGGAGCCCCAGCATTTT,CASSLDHRVWEPQHF
.,TRBJ1-5,few,TRBV6-2/TRBV6-3,TGTGCCAGCAGGTGGGGTGGGAGCAATCAGCCCCAGCATTTT,CASRWGGSNQPQHF
.,TRBJ2-1,.,TRBV4-3,TGCGCCAGCGGGGGGCCTTATGAGCAGTTCTTC,CASGGPYEQFF
TRBD2,TRBJ2-3,few,TRBV4-3,TGCGCCAGCAGCCAGGCCCTAGCGGGAGGGCCAACAGATACGCAGTATTTT,CASSQALAGGPTDTQYF
TRBD2,TRBJ2-1,few,TRBV6-5,TGTGCCAGCAGTTCCACCCTCACTAGCGGGAGTATCTACAATGAGCAGTTCTTC,CASSSTLTSGSIYNEQFF